These 31 T cell receptor beta chains were sequenced from one sample in a study of T cell repertoires in cytomegalovirus infection. Their target antigens are unknown. From the reads, TCRdb called clonotypes with MiXCR, one entry per CDR3 protein. Counted here are approximately 910,000 distinct CDR3 sequences, roughly 30% occurring once; the ten biggest clones make up about 14%. Material: cultured CD8+ T cells from PBMCs, obtained from culture after CMV antigen stimulation. These receptors were obtained from a human donor in good health (CMV status not recorded). Some clones in this sample may be carry-over from other donors' samples.

This clonotype was seen many times. The genes are TRBV15 and TRBJ1-1; the match to TRBD1 covers 9 bases. The germline gives CDR1 LNHNV, CDR2 YYDKDF (reference sequence). With V trimmed by 6 bases and J by 4 bases, 0 bases remained unmatched. The CDR3 is made up of 12 amino acids. The CDR3 loop reads CATRTGGTEAFF. DNA of the CDR3: TGTGCCACCAGGACAGGGGGCACTGAAGCTTTCTTT.

The chain couples TRBV10-2 to TRBJ2-7, with D possibly being TRBD2 (6 bases). The V and J ends lost 10 bases and 0 bases respectively, with 16 bases between them. CDR1 is WSHSY, CDR2 SAAADI, per germline. The CDR3 loop spans 14 amino acids. DNA for the CDR3: TGCGCCACTTCGTTAGGAGGGCACTCCTACGAGCAGTACTTC. Translating gives CATSLGGHSYEQYF.

This chain connects TRBV7-9 to TRBJ2-2; TRBD1 might be the D (6 bases). V was trimmed by 5 bases and J by 6 bases, leaving 13 bases between them. The CDR3 is made up of 14 amino acids. Germline-derived CDR1 and CDR2 are SEHNR and FQNEAQ (reference sequence). The DNA of the CDR3 is TGTGCCAGCAGCCTTACCAGGGGCGCCGGGGAGCTGTTTTTT. Translating gives CASSLTRGAGELFF. The full variable domain, rest sourced from reference TRBV7-9 and TRBJ2-2, is DTGVSQNPRHKITKRGQNVTFRCDPISEHNRLYWYRQTLGQGPEFLTYFQNEAQLEKSRLLSDRFSAERPKGSFSTLEIQRTEQGDSAMYLCASSLTRGAGELFFGEGSRLTVL.

The chain links TRBV7-2 to TRBJ2-3, with D perhaps TRBD2 (6 bases). The ends were cut back, 4 bases at V and 5 bases at J, with 10 bases in the middle. CDR1 is SGHTA, CDR2 FQGNSA, per germline. The CDR3 runs to 13 residues. The CDR3 reads CASSWGLQDTQYF. As DNA, the CDR3 is TGTGCCAGCAGCTGGGGACTCCAAGATACGCAGTATTTT.

J is TRBJ2-7 and V is TRBV6-2 or TRBV6-3, with D perhaps TRBD1 (5 bases). CDR3 length: 13 residues. V was trimmed by 2 bases and J by 5 bases, leaving 10 bases between them. Germline V gene data show CDR1 as MNHEY and CDR2 as SVGEGT. The CDR3 nucleotides are TGTGCCAGCAGTTACGGGGCCCGGAACGAGCAGTACGTC. Protein: CASSYGARNEQYV.

This chain uses TRBV9 with TRBJ2-3; 8 bases are a match to TRBD2. The CDR3 has 16 residues. Germline CDR1 and CDR2: SGDLS and YYNGEE. V was clipped by 0 bases and J by 0 bases; unmatched bases: 3. Here the CDR3 reads CASSVVSGGSTDTQYF. The CDR3 DNA is TGTGCCAGCAGCGTAGTTTCGGGGGGGAGCACAGATACGCAGTATTTT.

This clonotype was seen a few times. Mismatch with germline at one junction end may stem from a read error. This CDR3 is CASSYSETLAVSGISYNEQFF. CDR3 sequence (DNA): TGTGCCAGCAGTTACTCCGAAACCCTAGCGGTTAGCGGTATTTCCTATAATGAGCAGTTCTTC. This rearrangement joins TRBV6-8 to TRBJ2-1, with 7 bases that match TRBD2. Per the germline V gene, CDR1 is MNHGY and CDR2 is SAAAGT. This CDR3 spans 21 amino acids.

The chain is built from TRBV6-6 and TRBJ2-7; D is possibly TRBD2 (6 bases). The CDR3 is 14 amino acids. Germline V gene data show CDR1 as MNHNY and CDR2 as SVGAGI (reference sequence). The V end was cut by 5 bases, the J end by 4 bases, with 15 bases between. DNA of the CDR3: TGTGCCAGCAGTGAGTTCGGGAGAGAGTACGAGCAGTACGTC. Amino acid sequence: CASSEFGREYEQYV.

The V gene is TRBV19, the J gene TRBJ2-1; 8 bases are shared with TRBD2. Trimming removed 1 base from V and 7 bases from J; junction bases left unmatched: 6. The germline CDR1 and CDR2 sequences are LNHDA and SQIVND (reference sequence). The CDR3 covers 15 residues. CDR3 DNA sequence: TGTGCCAGTAGTATAGCGGGGGGGCCCCTTAATGAGCAGTTCTTC. Its protein is CASSIAGGPLNEQFF.

J is TRBJ2-2 and V is TRBV29-1; 8 bases match TRBD1. This CDR3 has 15 residues. V shed 1 base, J shed 7 bases, and the junction held 8 bases outside the gene matches. Germline V gene sequence: CDR1 SQVTM, CDR2 ANQGSEA. CDR3: CSVEGEDRAGGELFF. As DNA, the CDR3 is TGCAGCGTTGAAGGGGAGGACAGGGCAGGCGGGGAGCTGTTTTTT.

Ten or more counts support this clonotype. The chain recombines TRBV7-8 with TRBJ1-6; the match to TRBD1 covers 8 bases. This CDR3 has 17 amino acids. Per germline, CDR1 SGHVS and CDR2 FQNEAQ. The junction had 7 bases not matched to a gene; V was cut back by 5 bases and J by 1 base. In DNA, the CDR3 is TGTGCCAGCAGCCCTAGTCAGGGGGCTTCCTATAATTCACCCCTCCACTTT. Translated: CASSPSQGASYNSPLHF.

The chain carries TRBV11-3 and TRBJ1-1; D remains unclear. CDR3 length equals 13 residues. Germline-derived CDR1 and CDR2 are SGHNT and YENEEA. The V gene lost 3 bases and the J gene lost 1 base, with 6 bases spanning the gap. The CDR3 spells CASSFRRNTEAFF. DNA for the CDR3: TGTGCCAGCAGCTTCAGACGGAACACTGAAGCTTTCTTT. Drawing the rest from reference TRBV11-3 and TRBJ1-1, the complete variable domain is EAGVVQSPRYKIIEKKQPVAFWCNPISGHNTLYWYLQNLGQGPELLIRYENEEAVDDSQLPKDRFSAERLKGVDSTLKIQPAELGDSAVYLCASSFRRNTEAFFGQGTRLTVV.

V usage is TRBV10-3 and J usage is TRBJ1-3, with D hard to call. Deletions cut 8 bases from V and 4 bases from J, with 9 bases between. Germline V lookup: CDR1 ENHRY, CDR2 SYGVKD. The CDR3 is 12 residues long. CDR3 region: CAIRTEGNTIYF. The CDR3 DNA reads as TGTGCCATCCGGACGGAAGGAAACACCATATATTTT.

In this sample, this clonotype turned up a few times. The gene calls are TRBV4-1 and TRBJ1-4; tentative D call: TRBD1 (6 bases). V gave up 1 base and J gave up 0 bases, with 9 bases separating them. There are 16 residues in the CDR3. The V gene's germline CDR1 is MGHRA and CDR2 YSYEKL. The CDR3: CASSQGTVATNEKLFF. In nucleotides, the CDR3 is TGCGCCAGCAGCCAAGGGACAGTCGCAACTAATGAAAAACTGTTTTTT.

This chain joins TRBV24-1 and TRBJ2-1; D not certain. Trimming shortened V by 4 bases and J by 7 bases, and 16 bases separated the two germline ends. CDR1 and CDR2 from the germline V gene are KGHDR and SFDVKD. The CDR3 has 15 amino acids. CDR3 nucleotides: TGTGCCACCAGTGACTCCGGGCACCCATTGAATGAGCAGTTCTTC. The encoded protein is CATSDSGHPLNEQFF.

There are a few counts of this clonotype. The chain has TRBV14 and TRBJ2-7, with 7 positions matching TRBD2. The V segment lost 4 bases and the J segment 3 bases; nucleotides outside the gene matches: 6. The CDR3 loop spans 14 amino acids. Germline V gene lookup returns CDR1 SGHDN and CDR2 FVKESK. CDR3 DNA sequence: TGTGCCAGCAGCCGGGGGGGGATCTACTACGAGCAGTACGTC. It yields the protein CASSRGGIYYEQYV.

CDR3 sequence: CSVVGRSSYEQYF. CDR3 nucleotide sequence: TGCAGCGTTGTAGGCAGGAGCTCCTACGAGCAGTACTTC. V and J are TRBV29-1 and TRBJ2-7; no reliable D call. V lost 4 bases and J lost 0, with 10 bases in between. From germline, CDR1 is SQVTM and CDR2 ANQGSEA. This CDR3 contains 13 residues.

This chain links TRBV27 with TRBJ2-5; the D gene is possibly TRBD1 (5 bases). This CDR3 is built from 16 residues. The germline V gene encodes CDR1 MNHEY and CDR2 SMNVEV (reference sequence). The V and J ends lost 9 bases and 0 bases respectively, with 20 bases between them. CDR3 bases: TGTGCCAGAAACCCCGTTTGGGGCGCGTACCAAGAGACCCAGTACTTC. Translated: CARNPVWGAYQETQYF.

This clonotype appeared many times. CDR3 residues: CASSLKTGFYEQYF. The CDR3 nucleotides are TGTGCCAGCAGCTTAAAGACAGGTTTCTACGAGCAGTACTTC. The rearrangement uses TRBV7-2 and TRBJ2-7; tentative D call: TRBD1 (6 bases). V dropped 2 bases and J dropped 3 bases, with 11 bases sitting between them. There are 14 residues in the CDR3. CDR1 SGHTA and CDR2 FQGNSA come from the germline V gene.

This clonotype was observed a few times. This chain uses TRBV20-1 with TRBJ2-1, with D possibly being TRBD2 (6 bases). CDR1 is DFQATT and CDR2 is SNEGSKA in the germline V gene (reference sequence). V was pared by 3 bases and J by 8 bases, with 14 bases between. CDR3 length: 13 amino acids. CDR3 amino acids: CSARHGGKDEQFF. CDR3 nucleotides: TGCAGTGCTAGGCACGGAGGGAAAGATGAGCAGTTCTTC.

The chain couples TRBV29-1 to TRBJ1-2; D is ambiguous. Germline V gives CDR1 SQVTM, CDR2 ANQGSEA. Trimming took 8 bases from V and 6 from J, leaving 13 bases between them. This CDR3 has 11 amino acids. The chain's CDR3 is CSLEDRHGYTF. Written as DNA, the CDR3 is TGCAGCCTGGAGGACCGTCATGGCTACACCTTC.

The chain recombines TRBV6-2 or TRBV6-3 with TRBJ2-1; 7 bases fit TRBD2. The germline gives CDR1 MNHEY, CDR2 SVGEGT. The CDR3 spans 13 residues. Trimming cost V 7 bases and J 5 bases; bases outside gene matches: 5. The CDR3 DNA follows: TGTGCCAGCACGCCTAGCGGCAACAATGAGCAGTTCTTC. Translated, it gives CASTPSGNNEQFF.

The chain recombines TRBV4-3 with TRBJ2-5; 9 positions agree with TRBD1. CDR1 and CDR2 from the germline V gene are LGHNA and YSLEER. The J segment lost 5 bases and the V segment lost 1 base, leaving 11 bases of the junction unmatched. This CDR3 contains 17 residues. The DNA of the CDR3 is TGCGCCAGCAGCCAAGTTGAGGCCGGGACAGGGCAGGAGACCCAGTACTTC. Translation: CASSQVEAGTGQETQYF.

This clonotype was observed a handful of times. J is TRBJ2-1 and V is TRBV7-8; perhaps TRBD1 as D (6 bases). The CDR3 length is 15 residues. The V end lost 5 bases, the J end lost 5 bases, and 16 bases lay between the germline ends. Per the germline V gene, CDR1 is SGHVS and CDR2 is FQNEAQ. CDR3 loop: CASSRQGTLNNEQFF. CDR3 sequence (DNA): TGTGCCAGCAGCCGGCAGGGGACCTTGAACAATGAGCAGTTCTTC.

The sample holds one count of this clonotype. The chain joins TRBV20-1 to TRBJ2-3; 8 nucleotides agree with TRBD2. Per germline, CDR1 DFQATT and CDR2 SNEGSKA (reference sequence). The CDR3 sequence is 13 residues long. V gave up 3 bases and J gave up 6 bases; unmatched junction bases: 5. As DNA, the CDR3 is TGCAGTGCTAGCGGGACTAGGGTTGATACGCAGTATTTT. Translating it yields CSASGTRVDTQYF.

This chain joins TRBV11-2 and TRBJ2-7; D assignment may be TRBD1 or TRBD2 (5 bases each). Germline CDR1 SGHAT, CDR2 FQNNGV. The CDR3 has 14 amino acids. V was cut by 5 bases and J by 2 bases, with 13 bases left in between. The CDR3 here is CASSGAQGAYEQYV. The CDR3 DNA follows: TGTGCCAGCAGCGGAGCCCAGGGAGCCTACGAGCAGTACGTC.

This clonotype was observed a handful of times. The rearrangement links TRBV6-5 to TRBJ2-3; D possibly corresponds to TRBD2 (6 bases). Trimming took 8 bases from V and 4 from J, leaving 16 bases between them. Germline values: CDR1 MNHEY, CDR2 SVGAGI. This CDR3 is 14 amino acids long. CDR3 region: CASGEDYGPDTQYF. The DNA for the CDR3 is TGTGCCAGCGGAGAGGACTATGGCCCAGATACGCAGTATTTT.

The genes are TRBV7-9 and TRBJ1-2; D is ambiguous. The CDR3 is 14 amino acids. V shed 5 bases and J shed 5 bases, with 15 bases lying between them. From germline, CDR1 is SEHNR and CDR2 FQNEAQ (reference sequence). CDR3 protein: CASSPESGRYGYTF. The DNA of the CDR3 is TGTGCCAGCAGCCCTGAATCGGGTCGTTATGGCTACACCTTC.

Of note for this clonotype: A much larger clone differs from this one at a single base, so this may be a read error. Since no conserved phenylalanine or tryptophan closes the CDR3, a read error is the likely cause. The chain's CDR3 is CASSLRGPSEINYGYTV. In DNA form, the CDR3 reads TGTGCCAGCAGTCTACGTGGCCCTTCCGAGATCAACTATGGCTACACCGTC. This sequence joins TRBV27 and TRBJ1-2; no clear D gene. The germline V gene encodes CDR1 MNHEY and CDR2 SMNVEV (reference sequence). The V end lost 5 bases, the J end lost 2 bases, and 21 bases lay between the germline ends. The CDR3 loop spans 17 amino acids.

The chain uses TRBV6-4 and TRBJ2-7; D remains ambiguous. With 2 bases removed from V and 2 bases from J, the gap between germline ends came to 7 bases. The CDR3 runs 13 residues. Germline CDR1 reads MRHNA; CDR2 reads SNTAGT. The DNA for the CDR3 is TGTGCCAGCAGTGACAGGGTGGCCTACGAGCAGTACGTC. It specifies CASSDRVAYEQYV.

This clonotype was recorded once. The V gene is TRBV11-3, the J gene TRBJ2-3; no firm D call. Trimming shortened V by 0 bases and J by 4 bases, and 8 bases separated the two germline ends. Germline V gene sequence: CDR1 SGHNT, CDR2 YENEEA. The CDR3 runs 14 residues. The CDR3 DNA is TGTGCCAGCAGCTTAGATCATCGGGCAGATACGCAGTATTTT. Translated: CASSLDHRADTQYF.